The clone carrying this T cell receptor (beta chain) showed up just a few times. Its antigen is currently unknown. The data were taken from a study of blood T cells in healthy people across ages. It was with a sample-barcoded 5' primer and a J-beta primer mix that a second PCR of roughly 7 to 11 cycles was run. MiXCR, applied by TCRdb to the 5' RACE reads, yields one record per CDR3 protein. The data hold fewer than 1,000,000 distinct CDR3 sequences, with approximately 48% observed a single time. General study findings and limits: No one knew whether donors had CMV, which possibly confounded expanded clonotype changes. Roughly linear age-related decline in beta diversity appeared, significant by age roughly 40. Both higher diversity and more naive CD4+ cells marked long-lived donors when set against aged donors. A strong correlation between TCR beta diversity and naive T cell percentage was seen.

The source is a man aged 55 to 69 in good health. Material: blood.

CDR3 sequence (DNA): TGCGCCAGCAGCCCCGTAGGCGAGCAGTACTTC. Residues: CASSPVGEQYF. This chain links TRBV10-2 with TRBJ2-7; D not certain. Germline CDR1 reads WSHSY; CDR2 reads SAAADI. This CDR3 contains 11 residues. Trimming shortened V by 6 bases and J by 6 bases, and 9 bases separated the two germline ends.